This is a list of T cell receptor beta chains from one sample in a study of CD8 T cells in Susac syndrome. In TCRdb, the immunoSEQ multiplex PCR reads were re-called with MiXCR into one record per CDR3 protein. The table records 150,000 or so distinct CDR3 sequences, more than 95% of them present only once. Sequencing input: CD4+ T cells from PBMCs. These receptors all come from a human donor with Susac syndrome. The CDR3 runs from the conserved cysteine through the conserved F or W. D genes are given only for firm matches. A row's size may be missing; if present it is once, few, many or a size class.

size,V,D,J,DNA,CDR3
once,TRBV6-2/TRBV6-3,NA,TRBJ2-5,TGTGCCAGCGTCGGGGCACGTCAGCAAGAGACCCAGTACTTC,CASVGARQQETQYF
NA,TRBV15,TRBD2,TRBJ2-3,TGTGCCACCAGCAGGGGAGGACTAGCGGCCACAGATACGCAGTATTTT,CATSRGGLAATDTQYF
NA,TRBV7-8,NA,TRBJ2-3,TGTGCCAGCAGCTTAGGTCGGCAGCGGTTGATGCCTAGCACAGATACGCAGTATTTT,CASSLGRQRLMPSTDTQYF
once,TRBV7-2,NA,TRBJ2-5,TGTGCCAGCAACCAAGATTTGGGGTTACCACAAGAGACCCAGTACTTC,CASNQDLGLPQETQYF
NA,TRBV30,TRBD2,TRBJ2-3,TGTGCCTGGAGTGCGGGACTAGCGGGAGTTGATACGCAGTATTTT,CAWSAGLAGVDTQYF
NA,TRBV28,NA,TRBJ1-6,TGTGCCAGCAGTGATAATGTGGGACGAGATTCACCCCTCCACTTT,CASSDNVGRDSPLHF
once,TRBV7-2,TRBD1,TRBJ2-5,TGTGCCAGCACTATTGGACAGGGGTGGGAAGAGACCCAGTACTTC,CASTIGQGWEETQYF
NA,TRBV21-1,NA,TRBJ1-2,TGTGCCAGCACCCTATGGGGCTACACCTTC,CASTLWGYTF
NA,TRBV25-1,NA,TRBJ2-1,TGTGCCAGCGGGGGATCCCAGGACAATGAGCAGTTCTTC,CASGGSQDNEQFF
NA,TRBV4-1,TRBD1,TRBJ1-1,TGCGCCAGCAGCCAAGAACAGGGGGTGACTGAAGCTTTCTTT,CASSQEQGVTEAFF
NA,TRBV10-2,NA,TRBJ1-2,TGCGCCAGCAGTGCACTGGCTGGCTACACCTTC,CASSALAGYTF
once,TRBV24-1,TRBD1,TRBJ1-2,TGTGCCACCAGTGACCACAGGGGGAAGGATGGCTACACCTTC,CATSDHRGKDGYTF
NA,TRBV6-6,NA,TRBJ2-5,TGTGCCAGCAGAGGGCTCCGAGAGACCCAGTACTTC,CASRGLRETQYF
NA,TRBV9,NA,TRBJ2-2,TGTGCCAGCAACGGGGTGGAAGGAGGTGGGGAGCTGTTTTTT,CASNGVEGGGELFF
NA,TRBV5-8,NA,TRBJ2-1,TGTGCCAGCAGCGCCCAATCCCTTGAGCAGTTCTTC,CASSAQSLEQFF
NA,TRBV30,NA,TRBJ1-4,TGTGCCTGGACCCTTTCAGCGGGCGGAGGAAAACTGCTTTTT,CAWTLSAGGGKLLF
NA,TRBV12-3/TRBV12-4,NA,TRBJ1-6,TGTGCCAGCAGTTTGGGTCAAAGATTCAATTCACCCCTCCACTTT,CASSLGQRFNSPLHF
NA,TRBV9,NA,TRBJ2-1,TGTGCCAGCAGCGGGGGGCCCTACAATGAGCAGTTCTTC,CASSGGPYNEQFF
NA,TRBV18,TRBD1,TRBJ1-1,TGTGCCAGCTCAGGCGACAGGGGGCCTTTGTCTGAAGCTTTCTTT,CASSGDRGPLSEAFF
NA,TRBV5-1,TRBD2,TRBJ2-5,TGCGCCAGCAGCTTGGGACTAGCGGGAGGACGACCAATCCAGACCCAGTACTTC,CASSLGLAGGRPIQTQYF
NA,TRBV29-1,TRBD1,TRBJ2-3,TGCAGCGTGAATTCCGGGACAGCTAGCACAGATACGCAGTATTTT,CSVNSGTASTDTQYF
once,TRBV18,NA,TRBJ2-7,TGTGCCAGCTCACCACCCGGCAGGGCCAAGTGGTACGAGCAGTACTTC,CASSPPGRAKWYEQYF
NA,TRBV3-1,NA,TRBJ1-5,TGTGCCAGCAGCCAAGGAGCAGGAGACAATCAGCCCCAGCATTTT,CASSQGAGDNQPQHF
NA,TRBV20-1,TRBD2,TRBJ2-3,TGCACCGTAGCTAGCGGGGGGGCCGTGAATACGCAGTATTTT,CTVASGGAVNTQYF
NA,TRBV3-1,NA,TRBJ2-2,TGTGCCAGCAGCCAGAGCGGTACGAGCGGGGAGCTGTTTTTT,CASSQSGTSGELFF
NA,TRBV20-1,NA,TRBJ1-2,TGCAGTGCTAGTGGGGACCCCTCATCTAACTATGGCTACACCTTC,CSASGDPSSNYGYTF
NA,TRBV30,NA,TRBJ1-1,TGTGCCGGCTCGACAGGTAGAGTCGCTGAAGCTTTCTTT,CAGSTGRVAEAFF
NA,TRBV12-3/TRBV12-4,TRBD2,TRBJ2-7,TGTGCCAGCAGAACGGGAGGAAAGTCCGAGCAGTACTTC,CASRTGGKSEQYF
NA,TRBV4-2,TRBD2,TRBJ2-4,TGTGCCAGCAGCCAAGCCGGGACTAGCGGGAGGAACATTCAGTACTTC,CASSQAGTSGRNIQYF
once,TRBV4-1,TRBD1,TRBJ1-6,TGCGCCAGCAGCCCTGCCCGACAGGGTAATTCACCCCTCCACTTT,CASSPARQGNSPLHF
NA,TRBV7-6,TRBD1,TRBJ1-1,TGTGCCAGCAGCTCGATGACAGGGGTGAACACTGAAGCTTTCTTT,CASSSMTGVNTEAFF
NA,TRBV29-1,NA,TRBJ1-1,TGCAGCGTCGAATCTGGGGCGAACACTGAAGCTTTCTTT,CSVESGANTEAFF
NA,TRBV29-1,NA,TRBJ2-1,TGCAGCGTTGGGACAACAGATCGCTACAATGAGCAGTTCTTC,CSVGTTDRYNEQFF
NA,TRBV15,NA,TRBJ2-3,TGTGCCACCAGCAGTTACGGGGCTGGACCAGATACGCAGTATTTT,CATSSYGAGPDTQYF
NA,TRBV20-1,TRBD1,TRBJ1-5,TGCAGTGCTTCACCGACAGGGTCCAATCAGCCCCAGCATTTT,CSASPTGSNQPQHF
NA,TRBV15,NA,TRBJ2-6,TGTGCCACCAGCAGAGAGTACGGCTCTGGGGCCAACGTCCTGACTTTC,CATSREYGSGANVLTF
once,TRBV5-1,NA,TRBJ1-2,TGCGCCAGCAGCTTGGAGCCCAGAGTCGACGGCTACACCTTC,CASSLEPRVDGYTF
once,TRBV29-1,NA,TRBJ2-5,TGCAGCGCCACCGCCCGGGGCCGGGAGACCCAGTACTTC,CSATARGRETQYF
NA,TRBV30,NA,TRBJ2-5,TGTGCCTGGAGTGTAGGGACTGATGGGACCCAGTACTTC,CAWSVGTDGTQYF
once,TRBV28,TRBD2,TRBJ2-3,TGTGCCAGCAGAACCCCCGGGACTAGCGGATACACAGATACGCAGTATTTT,CASRTPGTSGYTDTQYF
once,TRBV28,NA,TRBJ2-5,TGTGCCAGCAGTAAATGGATGACCCAGTACTTC,CASSKWMTQYF
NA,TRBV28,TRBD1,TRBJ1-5,TGTGCCAGCACCTTTGGACAGGGTATTTATCAGCCCCAGCATTTT,CASTFGQGIYQPQHF
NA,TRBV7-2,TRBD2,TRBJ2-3,TGTGCCAGCAGCCCGGCCAGGACTAGCGGGGATACGCAGTATTTT,CASSPARTSGDTQYF
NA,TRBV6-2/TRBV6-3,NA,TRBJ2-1,TGTGCCAGCTCCAGGGGACAAGCGGGTTACAATGAGCAGTTCTTC,CASSRGQAGYNEQFF
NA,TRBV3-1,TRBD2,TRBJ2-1,TGTGCCAGCACCCCAATCGGGAGGAATGAGCAGTTCTTC,CASTPIGRNEQFF